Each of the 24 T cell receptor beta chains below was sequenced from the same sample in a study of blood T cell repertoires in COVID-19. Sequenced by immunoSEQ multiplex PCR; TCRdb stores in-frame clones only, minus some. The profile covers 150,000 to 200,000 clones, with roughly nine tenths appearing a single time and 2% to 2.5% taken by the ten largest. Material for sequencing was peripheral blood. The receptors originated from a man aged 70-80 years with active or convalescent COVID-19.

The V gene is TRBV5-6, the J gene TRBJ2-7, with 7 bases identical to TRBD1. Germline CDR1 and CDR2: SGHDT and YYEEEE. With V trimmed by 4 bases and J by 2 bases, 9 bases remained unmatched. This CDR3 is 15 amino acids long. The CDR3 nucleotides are TGTGCCAGCAGCCGGACCGGGACAGCTCCCTACGAGCAGTACTTC. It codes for CASSRTGTAPYEQYF.

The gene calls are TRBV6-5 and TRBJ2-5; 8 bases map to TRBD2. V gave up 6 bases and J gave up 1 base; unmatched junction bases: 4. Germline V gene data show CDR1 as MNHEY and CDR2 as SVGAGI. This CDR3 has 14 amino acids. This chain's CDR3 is CASSPRGAQETQYF. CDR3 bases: TGTGCCAGCAGCCCGCGGGGGGCCCAAGAGACCCAGTACTTC.

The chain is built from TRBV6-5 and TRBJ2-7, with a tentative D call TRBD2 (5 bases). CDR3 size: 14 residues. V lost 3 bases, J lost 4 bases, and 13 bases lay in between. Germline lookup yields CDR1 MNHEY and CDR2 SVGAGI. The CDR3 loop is CASSYVGVGYEQYF. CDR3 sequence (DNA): TGTGCCAGCAGTTATGTGGGAGTCGGGTACGAGCAGTACTTC.

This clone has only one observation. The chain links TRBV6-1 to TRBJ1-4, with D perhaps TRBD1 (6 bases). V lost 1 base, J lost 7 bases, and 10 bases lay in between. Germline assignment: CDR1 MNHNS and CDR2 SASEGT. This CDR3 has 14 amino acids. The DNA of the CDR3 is TGTGCCAGCAGTGAAGTTGGACAGACTGAAAAACTGTTTTTT. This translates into CASSEVGQTEKLFF.

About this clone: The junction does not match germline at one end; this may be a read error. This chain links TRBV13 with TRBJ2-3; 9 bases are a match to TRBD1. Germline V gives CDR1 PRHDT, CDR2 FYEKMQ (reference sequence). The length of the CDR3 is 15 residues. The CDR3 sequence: CASSVGQGPTDTQYF. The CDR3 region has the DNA TGTGCCAGCAGCGTAGGACAGGGGCCCACAGATACGCAGTATTTT.

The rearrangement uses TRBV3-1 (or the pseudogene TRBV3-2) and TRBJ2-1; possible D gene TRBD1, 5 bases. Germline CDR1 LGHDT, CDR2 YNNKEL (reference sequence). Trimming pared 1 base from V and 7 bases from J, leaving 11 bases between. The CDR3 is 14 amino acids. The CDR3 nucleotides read TGTGCCAGCAGCCAAGGGACACGTGCGAATGAGCAGTTCTTC. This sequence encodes CASSQGTRANEQFF.

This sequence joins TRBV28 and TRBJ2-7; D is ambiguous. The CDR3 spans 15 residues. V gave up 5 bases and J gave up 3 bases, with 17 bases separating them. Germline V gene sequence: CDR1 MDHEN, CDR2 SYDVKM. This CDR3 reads CASSPPVSSGYEQYF. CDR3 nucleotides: TGTGCCAGCAGTCCCCCGGTGAGCTCGGGCTACGAGCAGTACTTC.

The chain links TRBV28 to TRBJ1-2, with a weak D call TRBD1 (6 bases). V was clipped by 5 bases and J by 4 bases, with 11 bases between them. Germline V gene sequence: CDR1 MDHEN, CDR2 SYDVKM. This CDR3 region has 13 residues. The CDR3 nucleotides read TGTGCCAGCAGTCTGGACAGAGTCTATGGCTACACCTTC. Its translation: CASSLDRVYGYTF.

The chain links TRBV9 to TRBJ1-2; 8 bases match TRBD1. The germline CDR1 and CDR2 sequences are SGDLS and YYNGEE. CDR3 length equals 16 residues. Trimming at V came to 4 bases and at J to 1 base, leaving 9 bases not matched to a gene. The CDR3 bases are TGTGCCAGCAGCCCAGGGGGCACAGGGGGTAACTATGGCTACACCTTC. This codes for CASSPGGTGGNYGYTF.

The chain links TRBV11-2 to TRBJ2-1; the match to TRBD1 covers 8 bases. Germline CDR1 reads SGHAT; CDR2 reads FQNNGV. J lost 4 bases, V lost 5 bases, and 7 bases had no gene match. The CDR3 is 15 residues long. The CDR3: CASSLTGERYNEQFF. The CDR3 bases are TGTGCCAGCAGCCTGACAGGGGAGCGGTACAATGAGCAGTTCTTC.

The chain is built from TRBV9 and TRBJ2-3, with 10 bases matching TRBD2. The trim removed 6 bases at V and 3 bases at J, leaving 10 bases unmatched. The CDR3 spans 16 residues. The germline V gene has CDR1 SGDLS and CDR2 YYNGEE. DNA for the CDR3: TGTGCCAGCACCCCCGGGACTAGCGTTCGGACAGATACGCAGTATTTT. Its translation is CASTPGTSVRTDTQYF.

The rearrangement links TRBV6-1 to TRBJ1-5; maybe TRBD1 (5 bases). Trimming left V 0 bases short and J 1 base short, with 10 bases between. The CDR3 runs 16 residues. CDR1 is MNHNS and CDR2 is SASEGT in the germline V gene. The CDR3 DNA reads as TGTGCCAGCAGTGAAGCCGTGGGGGGGAGCAATCAGCCCCAGCATTTT. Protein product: CASSEAVGGSNQPQHF.

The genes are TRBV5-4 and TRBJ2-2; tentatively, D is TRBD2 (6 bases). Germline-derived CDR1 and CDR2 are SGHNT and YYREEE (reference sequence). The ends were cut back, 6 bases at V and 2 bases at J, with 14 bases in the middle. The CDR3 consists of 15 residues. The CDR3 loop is CASTPMRENTGELFF. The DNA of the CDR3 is TGTGCCAGCACCCCTATGCGGGAAAACACCGGGGAGCTGTTTTTT.

CDR3 protein: CASSQDVTQRGVGYTF. For the CDR3, the DNA is TGCGCCAGCAGCCAAGATGTGACACAGCGGGGGGTTGGCTACACCTTC. The chain carries TRBV4-1 and TRBJ1-2, with D perhaps matching TRBD1 (5 bases). Germline V lookup: CDR1 MGHRA, CDR2 YSYEKL. V was cut by 0 bases and J by 7 bases, with 18 bases left in between. The CDR3 runs 16 residues.

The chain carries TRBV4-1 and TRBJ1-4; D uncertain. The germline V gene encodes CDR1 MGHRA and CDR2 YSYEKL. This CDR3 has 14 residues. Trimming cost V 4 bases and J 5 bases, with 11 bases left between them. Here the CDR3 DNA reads TGCGCCAGCAGCCTCATGACATCGAATGAAAAACTGTTTTTT. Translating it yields CASSLMTSNEKLFF.

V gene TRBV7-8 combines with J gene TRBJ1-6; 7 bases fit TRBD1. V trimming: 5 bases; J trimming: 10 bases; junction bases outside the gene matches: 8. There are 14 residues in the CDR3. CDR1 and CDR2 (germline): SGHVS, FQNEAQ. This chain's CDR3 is CASSRDSSRSPLHF. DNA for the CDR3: TGTGCCAGCAGCCGGGACAGTAGTAGATCACCCCTCCACTTT.

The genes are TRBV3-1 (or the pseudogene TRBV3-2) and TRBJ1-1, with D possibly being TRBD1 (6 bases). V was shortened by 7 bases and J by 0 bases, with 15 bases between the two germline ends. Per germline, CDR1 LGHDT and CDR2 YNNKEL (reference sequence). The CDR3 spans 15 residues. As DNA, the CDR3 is TGTGCCAGCACCCTTACAGGGCGCATGAACACTGAAGCTTTCTTT. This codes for CASTLTGRMNTEAFF.

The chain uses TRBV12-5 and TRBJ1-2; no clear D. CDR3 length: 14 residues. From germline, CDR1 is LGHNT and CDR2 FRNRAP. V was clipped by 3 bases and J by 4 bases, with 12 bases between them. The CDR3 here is CASGFSERAYGYTF. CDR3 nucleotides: TGTGCTAGTGGTTTTTCCGAGCGCGCCTATGGCTACACCTTC.

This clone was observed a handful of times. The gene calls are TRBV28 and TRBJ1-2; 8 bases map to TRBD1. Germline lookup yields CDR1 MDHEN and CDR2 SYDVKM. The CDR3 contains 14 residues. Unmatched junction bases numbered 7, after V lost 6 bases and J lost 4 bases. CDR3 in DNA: TGTGCCAGCAGATTTTACAGGGGGAGCTATGGCTACACCTTC. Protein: CASRFYRGSYGYTF.

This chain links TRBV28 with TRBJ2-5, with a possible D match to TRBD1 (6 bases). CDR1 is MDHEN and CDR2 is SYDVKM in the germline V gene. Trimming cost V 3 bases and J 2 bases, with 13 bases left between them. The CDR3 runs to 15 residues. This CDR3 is CASSFSQGWQETQYF. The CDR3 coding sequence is TGTGCCAGCAGTTTTAGCCAGGGGTGGCAAGAGACCCAGTACTTC.

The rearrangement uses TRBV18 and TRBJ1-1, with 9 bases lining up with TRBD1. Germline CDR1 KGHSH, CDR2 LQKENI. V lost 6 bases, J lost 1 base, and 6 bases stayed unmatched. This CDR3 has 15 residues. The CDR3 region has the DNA TGTGCCAGCTCCCACGAACAGGGGGCGAACACTGAAGCTTTCTTT. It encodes CASSHEQGANTEAFF.

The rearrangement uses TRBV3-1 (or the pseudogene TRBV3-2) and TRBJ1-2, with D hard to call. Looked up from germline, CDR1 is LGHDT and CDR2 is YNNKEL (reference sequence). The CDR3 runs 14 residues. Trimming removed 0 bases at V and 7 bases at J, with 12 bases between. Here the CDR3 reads CASSQDLPRGGYTF. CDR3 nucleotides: TGTGCCAGCAGCCAAGATCTACCCCGCGGTGGCTACACCTTC.

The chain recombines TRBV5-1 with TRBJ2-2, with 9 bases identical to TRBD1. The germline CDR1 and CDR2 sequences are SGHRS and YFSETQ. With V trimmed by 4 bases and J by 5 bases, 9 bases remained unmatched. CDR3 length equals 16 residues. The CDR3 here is CASSPGQGQWTGELFF. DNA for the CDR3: TGCGCCAGCAGCCCAGGACAGGGGCAATGGACCGGGGAGCTGTTTTTT.

CDR3 in amino acids: CASSQGLAGVYSTDTQYF. The CDR3 DNA reads TGTGCCAGCAGCCAGGGACTAGCGGGGGTTTATAGCACAGATACGCAGTATTTT. The rearrangement joins TRBV5-4 to TRBJ2-3; 14 positions match TRBD2. This CDR3 spans 18 amino acids. Germline V gives CDR1 SGHNT, CDR2 YYREEE (reference sequence). Trimming took 4 bases from V and 0 from J; bases not matched to a gene: 7.